A single sample is the source of the 30 T cell receptor beta chains below, sequenced in a study of OX40 agonist ivuxolimab in advanced cancers. The library was obtained by the immunoSEQ multiplex PCR assay. The source is immuneACCESS, and TCRdb retained only in-frame sequences with V and J called. Part of the clones is not carried over; for the studies checked, unresolved V genes explain less than half of this, and the remainder is unexplained. The sample contains about 100,000 clones, around 85% of them found a single time. Around 5.2% of the sample is taken by the ten largest. Material: CD4+ or CD8+ T cells sorted from blood, obtained in a trial of the OX40 agonist ivuxolimab. These TCRs come from an adult with an advanced solid tumor such as melanoma, head and neck, liver or kidney cancer.

In this sample, this clone turned up a few times. V usage is TRBV19 and J usage is TRBJ2-7; D may be TRBD1 (6 bases). Trimming took off 6 bases at V and 1 base at J, with 10 bases between the two ends. Germline lookup yields CDR1 LNHDA and CDR2 SQIVND (reference sequence). The CDR3 sequence is 13 residues long. CDR3 bases: TGTGCCAGTAGGCGACAGGATTCCTACGAGCAGTACTTC. Its translation: CASRRQDSYEQYF.

The chain carries TRBV27 and TRBJ2-1; 7 positions agree with TRBD1. Germline V gene lookup returns CDR1 MNHEY and CDR2 SMNVEV (reference sequence). Trimming removed 8 bases from V and 7 bases from J; junction bases left unmatched: 8. CDR3 length: 13 residues. The CDR3 loop reads CASSLDRMNEQFF. The CDR3 region has the DNA TGTGCCAGCTCCCTGGACAGGATGAATGAGCAGTTCTTC.

V usage is TRBV5-4 and J usage is TRBJ2-1; D is unresolved. CDR3 length: 11 residues. The germline CDR1 and CDR2 sequences are SGHNT and YYREEE (reference sequence). Trimming left V 6 bases short and J 7 bases short, with 8 bases between. The CDR3 nucleotides are TGTGCCAGCACCATTAGGAATGAGCAGTTCTTC. Residues: CASTIRNEQFF.

The V and J genes are TRBV27 and TRBJ1-3, with a weak D call TRBD1 (5 bases). The CDR3 runs to 13 residues. The V end lost 6 bases, the J end lost 4 bases, and 10 bases lay between the germline ends. Germline CDR1 MNHEY, CDR2 SMNVEV (reference sequence). The CDR3 DNA reads TGTGCCAGCAGACGGACATCCGGAAACACCATATATTTT. Translating gives CASRRTSGNTIYF.

V usage is TRBV5-4 and J usage is TRBJ2-7, with 7 bases matching TRBD1. Looked up from germline, CDR1 is SGHNT and CDR2 is YYREEE (reference sequence). The CDR3 has 18 amino acids. V lost 3 bases and J lost 0; bases outside the gene matches: 15. Here the CDR3 DNA reads TGTGCCAGCAGCTCCCAAATACGGAGGACAGGCCACTCCTACGAGCAGTACTTC. Its protein is CASSSQIRRTGHSYEQYF.

The chain combines TRBV7-8 with TRBJ1-5; TRBD1 matches at 7 bases. This CDR3 spans 14 amino acids. With 5 bases clipped from V and 7 bases from J, the junction kept 8 bases outside the gene matches. CDR1 and CDR2 (germline): SGHVS, FQNEAQ. The CDR3 sequence: CASSRGTAGQPQHF. CDR3 bases: TGTGCCAGCAGCCGCGGGACAGCGGGGCAGCCCCAGCATTTT. Supplemented by reference TRBV7-8 and TRBJ1-5, the full variable domain reads GAGVSQSPRYKVAKRGQDVALRCDPISGHVSLFWYQQALGQGPEFLTYFQNEAQLDKSGLPSDRFFAERPEGSVSTLKIQRTQQEDSAVYLCASSRGTAGQPQHFGDGTRLSIL.

V is TRBV18 and J is TRBJ2-3; 8 bases map to TRBD1. From germline, CDR1 is KGHSH and CDR2 LQKENI. The V segment lost 6 bases and the J segment 7 bases; nucleotides outside the gene matches: 12. The CDR3 loop spans 15 amino acids. CDR3 in amino acids: CASSPGIQGGNTQYF. In DNA, the CDR3 is TGTGCCAGCTCTCCGGGAATACAGGGGGGTAATACGCAGTATTTT.

The CDR3 sequence: CASSLYGGVLEKLFF. The CDR3 region has the DNA TGCGCCAGCAGCTTGTACGGGGGGGTCCTTGAAAAACTGTTTTTT. The genes are TRBV5-1 and TRBJ1-4; possible D gene TRBD1, 5 bases. V shed 1 base and J shed 7 bases, with 14 bases lying between them. Germline V lookup: CDR1 SGHRS, CDR2 YFSETQ. The CDR3 covers 15 residues.

Details on this clone: The germline gene is not matched at one end of the junction; a read error may be the cause. V usage is TRBV7-7 and J usage is TRBJ2-2; D is possibly TRBD1 (6 bases). This CDR3 is built from 14 residues. The V gene's germline CDR1 is SSHAT and CDR2 FNYEAQ (reference sequence). CDR3 nucleotide sequence: TGTGCTAGCAGCTTAGGGGGAAACACCGGGGAGCTGTTTTTT. This encodes CASSLGGNTGELFF.

The chain employs TRBV18 and TRBJ2-5; 11 bases line up with TRBD2. The germline gives CDR1 KGHSH, CDR2 LQKENI. The length of the CDR3 is 18 residues. V dropped 3 bases and J dropped 0; count of bases not matched to a gene: 9. CDR3 protein: CASSPPGTSGTHQETQYF. The CDR3, as DNA: TGTGCCAGCTCACCGCCCGGGACTAGCGGTACCCACCAAGAGACCCAGTACTTC.

This clone was counted a few times. The CDR3 DNA reads as TGTGCCAGCAGTTACTCTACAGGGGCCTACGAGCAGTACTTC. Its protein is CASSYSTGAYEQYF. The rearrangement joins TRBV6-5 to TRBJ2-7; 7 bases match TRBD1. Germline trimming cut 0 bases from V and 2 bases from J; bases unmatched to any gene: 1. Germline lookup yields CDR1 MNHEY and CDR2 SVGAGI. This CDR3 spans 14 amino acids.

This clone is medium-sized within its sample. The chain employs TRBV5-6 and TRBJ2-7, with D possibly being TRBD1 (6 bases). The V gene's germline CDR1 is SGHDT and CDR2 YYEEEE. The V end was cut by 4 bases, the J end by 4 bases, with 15 bases between. CDR3 length equals 14 residues. CDR3 bases: TGTGCCAGCAGCCTGGGACAAGGACGGTACGAGCAGTACTTC. This codes for CASSLGQGRYEQYF.

This clone was observed a few times. This sequence joins TRBV30 and TRBJ2-1; D possibly corresponds to TRBD2 (5 bases). CDR3 length: 13 residues. Trimming left V 0 bases short and J 2 bases short, with 5 bases between. Per the germline V gene, CDR1 is GTSNPN and CDR2 is SVGIG (reference sequence). The CDR3 DNA follows: TGTGCCTGGAGTGTACTAGCCTACAATGAGCAGTTCTTC. It encodes CAWSVLAYNEQFF.

This clone was counted once. This chain connects TRBV30 to TRBJ1-2; TRBD1 is a possible D gene (5 bases). Between the trimmed V and J ends, which lost 4 bases and 8 bases, there was a span of 8 bases. The CDR3 spans 10 residues. Germline V gene sequence: CDR1 GTSNPN, CDR2 SVGIG (reference sequence). The CDR3: CAWNGGGYTF. The DNA of the CDR3 is TGTGCCTGGAACGGGGGGGGCTACACCTTC.

Here the CDR3 reads CASSRRGQGLEQYF. DNA of the CDR3: TGTGCCAGCAGCCGGAGGGGACAGGGGCTCGAGCAGTACTTC. This chain uses TRBV7-8 with TRBJ2-7; 10 bases map to TRBD1. Germline V lookup: CDR1 SGHVS, CDR2 FQNEAQ. This CDR3 contains 14 residues. The trim removed 5 bases at V and 6 bases at J, leaving 7 bases unmatched.

In this sample, this clone turned up once. This chain uses TRBV6-1 with TRBJ1-5; 9 bases align to TRBD1. Germline V CDR1 and CDR2: MNHNS, SASEGT. CDR3 size: 15 residues. The trim removed 8 bases at V and 0 bases at J, leaving 5 bases unmatched. In DNA form, the CDR3 reads TGTGCCAGCGCCGGACAGGGGTATAGCAATCAGCCCCAGCATTTT. Amino acid sequence: CASAGQGYSNQPQHF.

The CDR3 loop reads CASSPTGTARVNYGYTF. In DNA form, the CDR3 reads TGTGCCAGCTCACCCACCGGGACAGCGAGGGTAAACTATGGCTACACCTTC. This chain links TRBV18 with TRBJ1-2; 7 positions agree with TRBD1. The CDR3 has 17 amino acids. CDR1 and CDR2 (germline): KGHSH, LQKENI. J gave up 2 bases and V 3 bases, and 12 bases lay outside the gene matches.

The chain uses TRBV30 and TRBJ2-7, with D tentatively TRBD2 (6 bases). Trimming cost V 3 bases and J 2 bases, with 14 bases left between them. Germline V gene lookup returns CDR1 GTSNPN and CDR2 SVGIG (reference sequence). The CDR3 is 14 residues long. CDR3 sequence (DNA): TGTGCCTGGAGCACGGCGCGGGAAGCCTACGAGCAGTACTTC. Its protein is CAWSTAREAYEQYF.

V usage is TRBV19 and J usage is TRBJ2-7; D is unclear. V lost 3 bases and J 2 bases, leaving 11 bases between the germline ends. There are 14 residues in the CDR3. Per the germline V gene, CDR1 is LNHDA and CDR2 is SQIVND (reference sequence). DNA for the CDR3: TGTGCCAGTAGTATTCAACAGTCTCCCTACGAGCAGTACTTC. Its translation: CASSIQQSPYEQYF.

On this clone itself: The junction departs from germline at one end; a sequencing error may be responsible. The rearrangement joins TRBV6-1 to TRBJ1-2, with D possibly being TRBD1 (5 bases). Germline V CDR1 and CDR2: MNHNS, SASEGT. This CDR3 has 12 amino acids. CDR3 residues: CTSSVTGRGYTF. CDR3 DNA sequence: TGTACCAGCAGCGTCACAGGCCGAGGCTACACCTTC.

V gene TRBV4-1 combines with J gene TRBJ1-1, with D perhaps TRBD1 (5 bases). V lost 4 bases and J 7 bases, leaving 10 bases between the germline ends. This CDR3 has 12 amino acids. CDR1 is MGHRA and CDR2 is YSYEKL in the germline V gene. This chain's CDR3 is CASSRGPGEAFF. The DNA for the CDR3 is TGCGCCAGCAGCCGGGGCCCGGGTGAAGCTTTCTTT.

The chain recombines TRBV5-1 with TRBJ1-2; 11 positions match TRBD1. The ends lost 0 bases at V and 4 bases at J; junction bases unmatched: 11. The CDR3 sequence is 18 residues long. CDR1 SGHRS and CDR2 YFSETQ come from the germline V gene. The CDR3: CASSLALDRGPALYGYTF. The CDR3 DNA is TGCGCCAGCAGCTTGGCCTTGGACAGGGGGCCAGCCCTCTATGGCTACACCTTC.

The DNA of the CDR3 is TGTGCCAGCTCACGGTCGACTGCAACTAATGAAAAACTGTTTTTT. This encodes CASSRSTATNEKLFF. The chain carries TRBV18 and TRBJ1-4; D is undetermined. Germline V CDR1 and CDR2: KGHSH, LQKENI. The CDR3 has 15 amino acids. V gave up 4 bases and J gave up 0 bases, with 9 bases separating them.

This clone occurred a few times. CDR3 nucleotide sequence: TGCGCCAGCAGCCAAGGCACGGAGGGGGGCGGGGAAAAACTGTTTTTT. This encodes CASSQGTEGGGEKLFF. This chain links TRBV4-1 with TRBJ1-4, with a possible D match to TRBD1 (6 bases). This CDR3 is built from 16 residues. V dropped 1 base and J dropped 8 bases, with 17 bases sitting between them. Germline CDR1 reads MGHRA; CDR2 reads YSYEKL.

The chain carries TRBV15 and TRBJ1-3, with D uncertain. CDR1 and CDR2 from the germline V gene are LNHNV and YYDKDF (reference sequence). The CDR3 sequence is 16 residues long. V was cut by 0 bases and J by 2 bases, with 11 bases left in between. The CDR3 is CATSRETPVTGNTIYF. CDR3 nucleotides: TGTGCCACCAGCAGAGAAACGCCCGTTACTGGAAACACCATATATTTT.

The J gene is TRBJ2-5, the V gene TRBV29-1, with a weak D call TRBD1 (5 bases). The CDR3 totals 12 residues. Germline V gene data show CDR1 as SQVTM and CDR2 as ANQGSEA. V lost 6 bases to trimming and J lost 5 bases, with 13 bases between them. In nucleotides, the CDR3 is TGCAGCGTGGTAGGGGTGGGGGAGACCCAGTACTTC. Translation gives CSVVGVGETQYF.

This chain joins TRBV7-9 and TRBJ1-6; D possibly corresponds to TRBD1 (5 bases). V lost 5 bases, J lost 0 bases, and 17 bases lay in between. The germline gives CDR1 SEHNR, CDR2 FQNEAQ (reference sequence). CDR3 size: 18 residues. CDR3 DNA: TGTGCCAGCAGCCCGGGCCGGGACGTAAGCTCCTATAATTCACCCCTCCACTTT. Amino acid sequence: CASSPGRDVSSYNSPLHF.

J is TRBJ2-1 and V is TRBV19; D is undetermined. This CDR3 has 13 amino acids. Per germline, CDR1 LNHDA and CDR2 SQIVND (reference sequence). Trimming removed 1 base from V and 5 bases from J, with 6 bases in between. Here the CDR3 DNA reads TGTGCCAGTAGTATAGCGCGAAACAATGAGCAGTTCTTC. Protein: CASSIARNNEQFF. The full variable domain, with the rest looked up from reference TRBV19 and TRBJ2-1, is DGGITQSPKYLFRKEGQNVTLSCEQNLNHDAMYWYRQDPGQGLRLIYYSQIVNDFQKGDIAEGYSVSREKKESFPLTVTSAQKNPTAFYLCASSIARNNEQFFGPGTRLTVL.

The chain combines TRBV2 with TRBJ1-4; possibly TRBD1 for D (5 bases). This CDR3 region has 15 residues. Germline CDR1 SNHLY, CDR2 FYNNEI. Trimming took off 8 bases at V and 4 bases at J, with 17 bases between the two ends. As DNA, the CDR3 is TGTGCCAGCCTACAGTTTGGGACTGATAATGAAAAACTGTTTTTT. Its translation: CASLQFGTDNEKLFF. Variable domain in full (rest from reference TRBV2 and TRBJ1-4): EPEVTQTPSHQVTQMGQEVILRCVPISNHLYFYWYRQILGQKVEFLVSFYNNEISEKSEIFDDQFSVERPDGSNFTLKIRSTKLEDSAMYFCASLQFGTDNEKLFFGSGTQLSVL.

The chain couples TRBV7-2 to TRBJ2-2; 10 bases match TRBD2. The CDR3 is 17 amino acids. Germline CDR1 and CDR2: SGHTA and FQGNSA. V was pared by 1 base and J by 1 base, with 3 bases of the junction left unmatched. CDR3: CASSLVASGGNTGELFF. The CDR3 nucleotides read TGTGCCAGCAGCTTAGTTGCTAGCGGGGGGAACACCGGGGAGCTGTTTTTT.